This T cell receptor beta chain appears in the sequencing data of a study of vaccination effects on CD4 cells after COVID-19. Study results and limitations: Only a few convalescent patients and no early post-infection timepoints featured in the study.

Sequencing used immunoSEQ multiplex PCR; TCRdb keeps in-frame clones, though not all of them. The table lists around 41,000 clones, around three quarters of them singletons, with 10% to 11% in the top ten. Antigen-specific CD4+ T cells were first expanded with viral peptide pools by the ViraFEST assay and only then sequenced. The culture ran for around nine days before CD4+ T cells were isolated. Negative nucleocapsid antibody tests before and after vaccination confirmed no previous SARS-CoV-2 infection. The authors exchanged half the medium for IL-2 medium on days 3 and 7. Notes on this clone: Its antigen is still unknown.

Germline CDR1 MNHEY, CDR2 SVGAGI. The CDR3 has 12 residues. V dropped 4 bases and J dropped 5 bases, with 8 bases sitting between them. The V call is TRBV6-5, the J call TRBJ1-1, with D perhaps TRBD1 (5 bases). The sequence derives from a human donor who received a COVID-19 vaccine. Specimen: CD4+ T cells from PBMCs cultured with SARS-CoV-2 spike peptides, collected before COVID-19 vaccination. CDR3 sequence: CASSSGRTEAFF. The CDR3 DNA is TGTGCCAGCAGTTCGGGGCGAACTGAAGCTTTCTTT.